This T cell receptor beta chain was observed in a study of OX40 agonist ivuxolimab in advanced cancers. Study-level information: Every 2 weeks, patients got intravenous ivuxolimab at one of six dose levels (0.01-10 mg/kg).

Worth noting for this clone: No antigen is known for it.

There are 15 residues in the CDR3. The V end was cut by 5 bases, the J end by 9 bases, with 21 bases between. Germline V gene sequence: CDR1 SGDLS, CDR2 YYNGEE. Assay used: immunoSEQ multiplex PCR; TCRdb lists only in-frame clones, some missing. The table lists tens of thousands of clones, about 92% of them singletons. Study conclusions and caveats: CD4+ and CD8+ blood T cells expanded clonally by week 6 at 0.1 to 3.0 mg/kg.

Here the sequenced sample was CD4+ or CD8+ T cells sorted from blood, taken in a trial of the OX40 agonist ivuxolimab. This chain joins TRBV9 and TRBJ2-1; D unresolved. The source is an adult with an advanced solid tumor such as melanoma, head and neck, liver or kidney cancer. CDR3 amino acids: CASSQGATFGIEQFF. The CDR3, as DNA: TGTGCCAGCAGTCAAGGCGCGACCTTTGGAATTGAGCAGTTCTTC.